This TCR beta chain was retrieved from a study of cytotoxic CD8 clonotypes in ibrutinib-treated CLL. Study-wide findings and caveats: Sampling time points were not equivalent between sustained-remission and progressing patients.

The germline CDR1 and CDR2 sequences are LGHNA and YSLEER. The CDR3 runs 15 residues. The V and J ends lost 4 bases and 6 bases, in that order; junction bases with no gene match: 8. The table came from immunoSEQ multiplex PCR; TCRdb's copy has only in-frame clones and leaves some out. The table shows fewer than 150,000 clones, with about 85% occurring only once. Note on this clone: Its matching antigen is unknown.

The sequencing here drew on PBMCs, taken after 24 months of ibrutinib treatment. This TCR came from a human donor with chronic lymphocytic leukemia. V and J are TRBV4-3 and TRBJ1-2; 10 bases agree with TRBD1. The CDR3 here is CASSPTGGAGDGYTF. In DNA form, the CDR3 reads TGCGCCAGCAGCCCGACAGGGGGCGCCGGGGATGGCTACACCTTC.